The clone carrying this T cell receptor (beta chain) has ten or more counts. Its antigen remains unidentified. The CDR3 is 17 amino acids. Trimming removed 2 bases from V and 1 base from J, with 17 bases in between. TCRdb independently ran MiXCR on the 5' RACE reads; one entry per CDR3 protein. The sample records approximately 690,000 distinct CDR3 sequences, less than 7% being singletons. The data stem from a study of identical twins. Overall study findings and caveats: Researchers caution that invariant MAIT and iNKT cells could partly confound zero-insertion analyses. Out-of-frame alpha sequences shared by twins were enriched for low generation probability.

The chain is built from TRBV12-3 or TRBV12-4 and TRBJ1-1; D is ambiguous. The source is a man aged 18 to 35 in good health. The sample taken for sequencing was naive T cells sorted from blood. The CDR3 DNA reads as TGTGCCAGCAGTTTAAGGTCCGAAGGGTCCTCGAACACTGAAGCTTTCTTT. Its protein product is CASSLRSEGSSNTEAFF.